One and the same sample provided the 20 T cell receptor beta chains below, sequenced in a study of shared clonotypes between healthy human individuals. Only in-frame clones appear in the TCRdb table, and some are missing; sequencing was by immunoSEQ multiplex PCR. The sample yields approximately 2.5 million clones, about 92% seen once. Sequencing input: naive CD4+ T cells sorted from blood. The subset: CD45RA+ positively selected. The receptors come from a man aged 18 to 30 in good health.

This clone has more than one count but fewer than ten. V and J are TRBV10-1 and TRBJ2-7; no reliable D call. The CDR3 extends over 11 amino acids. CDR1 WNHNN and CDR2 SYGVQD come from the germline V gene (reference sequence). V was cut by 8 bases and J by 5 bases, with 10 bases left in between. The CDR3 loop reads CASGVGNEQYF. The CDR3 region has the DNA TGCGCCAGCGGCGTGGGGAACGAGCAGTACTTC.

The V call is TRBV28, the J call TRBJ1-5, with 7 bases identical to TRBD1. This CDR3 comprises 15 residues. The germline gives CDR1 MDHEN, CDR2 SYDVKM. Losses at the gene ends were 4 bases for V and 7 bases for J; bases not matched to a gene: 10. The CDR3: CASSSDEGAVQPQHF. The CDR3 DNA follows: TGTGCCAGCAGTTCGGATGAGGGGGCAGTACAGCCCCAGCATTTT.

The chain has TRBV7-2 and TRBJ1-6; D might be TRBD1 (5 bases). CDR1 and CDR2 (germline): SGHTA, FQGNSA. This CDR3 has 14 amino acids. Trimming pared 5 bases from V and 10 bases from J, leaving 15 bases between. CDR3 sequence reads: CASSQGSSGSPLHF. The DNA of the CDR3 is TGTGCCAGCAGCCAGGGTAGTTCGGGGTCACCCCTCCACTTT.

This chain connects TRBV5-1 to TRBJ2-5; 8 bases match TRBD2. J lost 5 bases, V lost 0 bases, and 9 bases had no gene match. CDR3 length: 16 residues. CDR1 and CDR2 (germline): SGHRS, YFSETQ. The CDR3 is CASSLGAGPGGETQYF. The CDR3, as DNA: TGCGCCAGCAGCTTGGGGGCAGGGCCGGGAGGGGAGACCCAGTACTTC.

The chain recombines TRBV1 with TRBJ1-3; the tabulated D call, TRBD1, remains unverified against the DNA. TRBV1 is reported as a pseudogene. The length of the CDR3 is 16 residues. CDR3 sequence reads: CTSSQEPGHPGNTIYF. CDR3 DNA: TGCACCAGCAGCCAAGAACCGGGACACCCGGGAAACACCATATATTTT.

As concerns this clone: Within the sample, other DNA sequences also encode this same CDR3. The chain is built from TRBV10-1 and TRBJ2-2, with D possibly being TRBD2 (5 bases). Trimming removed 3 bases from V and 3 bases from J, with 11 bases in between. From germline, CDR1 is WNHNN and CDR2 SYGVQD (reference sequence). The CDR3 runs to 15 residues. CDR3 in DNA: TGCGCCAGCAGTGAAAGCCGGGGAGACACCGGGGAGCTGTTTTTT. Residues: CASSESRGDTGELFF.

The chain recombines TRBV18 with TRBJ2-1; TRBD2 matches 14 bases. The CDR3 is 17 residues long. Trimming cost V 0 bases and J 7 bases; bases outside gene matches: 5. Germline assignment: CDR1 KGHSH and CDR2 LQKENI. The CDR3 bases are TGTGCCAGCTCACCACCGACGACTAGCGGGAGGGGTAATGAGCAGTTCTTC. Its translation: CASSPPTTSGRGNEQFF.

This chain uses TRBV2 with TRBJ1-1; D is possibly TRBD1 (5 bases). CDR1 SNHLY and CDR2 FYNNEI come from the germline V gene. Trimming removed 7 bases from V and 1 base from J, with 10 bases in between. The CDR3 extends over 13 amino acids. In DNA form, the CDR3 reads TGTGCCAGCATTGCAGGGCGGAACACTGAAGCTTTCTTT. It codes for CASIAGRNTEAFF.

The CDR3 loop is CASRGAGGPSGELFF. CDR3 coding DNA: TGTGCCAGCAGGGGGGCGGGAGGGCCCTCCGGGGAGCTGTTTTTT. The rearrangement links TRBV6-6 to TRBJ2-2; 9 bases line up with TRBD2. Germline CDR1 is MNHNY and CDR2 is SVGAGI (reference sequence). The trim removed 6 bases at V and 6 bases at J, leaving 8 bases unmatched. This CDR3 region has 15 residues.

As for this clone: A read error may account for a junction end that differs from germline. This rearrangement joins TRBV5-6 to TRBJ1-3; TRBD1 aligns across 8 bases. CDR1 is SGHDT, CDR2 YYEEEE, per germline. This CDR3 spans 16 amino acids. The CDR3 is CASSYLDRDSGNSIYF. The CDR3 DNA reads as TGTGCCAGCAGCTACTTGGACAGGGACTCTGGAAACTCCATATATTTT.

This sequence joins TRBV15 and TRBJ1-4; D gene ambiguous. The CDR3 sequence is 18 residues long. The V gene lost 0 bases and the J gene lost 8 bases, with 22 bases spanning the gap. The germline gives CDR1 LNHNV, CDR2 YYDKDF (reference sequence). The CDR3 nucleotides are TGTGCCACCAGCAGAGACGTGGGGAGGTCAGGAAAGGGCGAAAAACTGTTTTTT. It yields the protein CATSRDVGRSGKGEKLFF.

This clone was recorded once. Other DNA sequences from this sample encode an identical CDR3 as well. The V gene is TRBV7-2, the J gene TRBJ2-3; 10 nucleotides line up with TRBD2. This CDR3 comprises 15 residues. Germline V lookup: CDR1 SGHTA, CDR2 FQGNSA. V lost 1 base and J lost 3; bases outside the gene matches: 1. The CDR3 DNA reads as TGTGCCAGCAGCTTAGTAGCGGGGGGAACAGATACGCAGTATTTT. Translated: CASSLVAGGTDTQYF.

J is TRBJ1-2 and V is TRBV18, with 9 bases fitting TRBD1. The CDR3 length is 15 residues. CDR1 and CDR2 (germline): KGHSH, LQKENI. V lost 6 bases, J lost 5 bases, and 10 bases stayed unmatched. Here the CDR3 reads CASSESGTGRYGYTF. CDR3 in DNA: TGTGCCAGCTCCGAATCCGGGACAGGGCGGTATGGCTACACCTTC. Full variable domain (missing parts from reference TRBV18 and TRBJ1-2): NAGVMQNPRHLVRRRGQEARLRCSPMKGHSHVYWYRQLPEEGLKFMVYLQKENIIDESGMPKERFSAEFPKEGPSILRIQQVVRGDSAAYFCASSESGTGRYGYTFGSGTRLTVV.

This clone has just a few counts. CDR3 sequence (DNA): TGTGCCAGCAGGGAACAGGCCTATCCACCCCTCCACTTT. Its translation is CASREQAYPPLHF. The chain links TRBV2 to TRBJ1-6; D possibly corresponds to TRBD1 (5 bases). There are 13 residues in the CDR3. Trimming removed 6 bases from V and 11 bases from J, with 14 bases in between. The germline gives CDR1 SNHLY, CDR2 FYNNEI.

The chain combines TRBV2 with TRBJ1-4; TRBD1 matches 10 bases. This CDR3 region has 16 residues. Unmatched junction bases numbered 4, after V lost 5 bases and J lost 1 base. Germline CDR1 is SNHLY and CDR2 is FYNNEI. Here the CDR3 reads CASSTTGGLTNEKLFF. Written as DNA, the CDR3 is TGTGCCAGCAGTACGACAGGGGGCTTAACTAATGAAAAACTGTTTTTT.

The chain is built from TRBV10-2 and TRBJ1-3; 8 positions match TRBD1. The V segment lost 4 bases and the J segment 3 bases; nucleotides outside the gene matches: 5. The CDR3 spans 15 residues. Looked up from germline, CDR1 is WSHSY and CDR2 is SAAADI. CDR3 nucleotide sequence: TGCGCCAGCAGTGGTCAGGGGGCTGGTGGAAACACCATATATTTT. As protein: CASSGQGAGGNTIYF.

The chain couples TRBV7-9 to TRBJ2-1, with D perhaps TRBD2 (6 bases). The V end was cut by 4 bases, the J end by 0 bases, with 10 bases between. Germline lookup yields CDR1 SEHNR and CDR2 FQNEAQ (reference sequence). The CDR3 is 15 residues long. As DNA, the CDR3 is TGTGCCAGCAGCTCCGGAGGGCACTCCTACAATGAGCAGTTCTTC. It codes for CASSSGGHSYNEQFF. Based on the CDR3 plus reference TRBV7-9 and TRBJ2-1, the full variable domain is DTGVSQNPRHKITKRGQNVTFRCDPISEHNRLYWYRQTLGQGPEFLTYFQNEAQLEKSRLLSDRFSAERPKGSFSTLEIQRTEQGDSAMYLCASSSGGHSYNEQFFGPGTRLTVL.

Worth noting for this clone: Other nucleotide sequences from this sample produce the same CDR3. The V and J genes are TRBV10-3 and TRBJ2-5, with TRBD2 identical over 7 bases. Germline CDR1 ENHRY, CDR2 SYGVKD. CDR3 length equals 14 residues. V lost 0 bases and J lost 2; bases outside the gene matches: 0. In DNA, the CDR3 is TGTGCCATCAGTGAGTCGGGGGGGCAAGAGACCCAGTACTTC. Translation: CAISESGGQETQYF.

The gene calls are TRBV30 and TRBJ1-3, with TRBD1 matching over 9 bases. The CDR3 is 16 residues long. Germline CDR1 and CDR2: GTSNPN and SVGIG (reference sequence). Unmatched junction bases numbered 9, after V lost 2 bases and J lost 4 bases. The CDR3 region is CAWSNPGQGSGNTIYF. For the CDR3, the DNA is TGTGCCTGGAGTAACCCGGGACAGGGATCCGGAAACACCATATATTTT.

This rearrangement joins TRBV11-2 to TRBJ1-6; TRBD1 matches 8 bases. From germline, CDR1 is SGHAT and CDR2 FQNNGV. The CDR3 contains 15 residues. V trimming: 1 base; J trimming: 6 bases; junction bases outside the gene matches: 2. The CDR3 here is CASSLGDRSNSPLHF. The CDR3 region has the DNA TGTGCCAGCAGCTTAGGGGACAGGAGTAATTCACCCCTCCACTTT.